This T cell receptor beta chain was captured by sequencing in a study of blood T cell repertoires in COVID-19. Study as a whole: Acute-phase and convalescent COVID-19 samples originated in the United States, Italy and Spain. T cells, B-cell-depleted T cells, or PBMCs supplied cDNA or gDNA.

Germline V gives CDR1 ENHRY, CDR2 SYGVKD. The CDR3 extends over 14 amino acids. V shed 4 bases and J 3 bases; nucleotides not matched to a gene: 3. Authors' processing steps: Reference gene primer amplification in the assay estimated nucleated cell counts. Profiled with immunoSEQ multiplex PCR; TCRdb holds only in-frame clones, not every one. The V and J calls and clone size are taken from that table; D and trimming were inferred from the DNA. The sample records about 91,000 clones, about 90% being singletons. The rearrangement joins TRBV10-3 to TRBJ1-2, with 9 positions matching TRBD1. This TCR was sampled from a man between 65 and 80 years old with acute or convalescent COVID-19. The source material was peripheral blood. Here the CDR3 DNA reads TGTGCCATCAGTGGTGACAGGGGGGACTATGGCTACACCTTC. Translation: CAISGDRGDYGYTF.